The text below deals with one T cell receptor (beta chain). The antigen is unknown. The identical CDR3 is also encoded by other nucleotide sequences in the sample. Positively selected for CCR7, the CD45RO-negative cells used as naive CD8 cells excluded terminally differentiated effector memory CD45RA+ cells. This specimen comes from a study of shared clonotypes between healthy human individuals. Study-wide context: Per donor, CD8 memory used one plate, CD8 naive used two, CD4 memory used three and CD4 naive used three. Whole-study results and caveats: The sharing of 4% to 5.5% of naive CD4 clonotypes was seen across a handful of donors.

V was shortened by 6 bases and J by 4 bases, with 13 bases between the two germline ends. Germline values: CDR1 MNHEY, CDR2 SMNVEV (reference sequence). The CDR3 loop spans 13 amino acids. Repertoires were generated with immunoSEQ multiplex PCR, while TCRdb's copy carries only in-frame clones and drops some. The table lists 2 million to 2.5 million clones, about 95% of them singletons. What was sequenced was naive CD8+ T cells sorted from blood. J is TRBJ2-7 and V is TRBV27; tentatively, D is TRBD1 or TRBD2 (5 bases each). The sequence derives from a man aged 18 to 29 in good health. CDR3: CASSLAGSYEQYF. Here the CDR3 DNA reads TGTGCCAGCAGCCTTGCAGGGAGTTACGAGCAGTACTTC.